Presented here are 15 T cell receptor beta chains from one specimen sequenced in a study of cytomegalovirus exposure and HLA in healthy donors. Primers included in the PCR were 60 Vbeta and 13 Jbeta primers. Method: immunoSEQ multiplex PCR; TCRdb's copy keeps in-frame clones and lacks some. The sample lists some 190,000 clones, around 78% occurring once. Material for sequencing was PBMCs. The receptors here all came from a woman in her thirties in good health and CMV-seropositive.

This chain joins TRBV5-1 and TRBJ1-2, with D uncertain. CDR1 and CDR2 (germline): SGHRS, YFSETQ. The CDR3 is 14 residues long. V lost 0 bases and J lost 7, with 13 bases in between. CDR3 in amino acids: CASSLGPGSGGYTF. The CDR3 nucleotides are TGCGCCAGCAGCTTGGGACCTGGGTCAGGTGGCTACACCTTC.

CDR3 in amino acids: CASSPRGNRGPSEQYF. CDR3 nucleotides: TGTGCCAGCAGTCCACGAGGGAACAGGGGGCCGTCCGAGCAGTACTTC. This sequence joins TRBV28 and TRBJ2-7, with 9 bases aligning to TRBD1. This CDR3 comprises 16 residues. CDR1 and CDR2 from the germline V gene are MDHEN and SYDVKM. Trimming cost V 5 bases and J 6 bases; bases outside gene matches: 14.

The chain carries TRBV4-1 and TRBJ1-3; D not resolved. This CDR3 is built from 15 residues. Trimming left V 1 base short and J 0 bases short, with 7 bases between. In germline, CDR1 is MGHRA, CDR2 YSYEKL. Written as DNA, the CDR3 is TGCGCCAGCAGCCAAGGTAGTCTCTCTGGAAACACCATATATTTT. Translated: CASSQGSLSGNTIYF.

V and J are TRBV6-5 and TRBJ2-7; weak D call: TRBD1 (6 bases). The CDR3 has 13 amino acids. Germline lookup yields CDR1 MNHEY and CDR2 SVGAGI. V lost 10 bases and J lost 5, with 18 bases in between. DNA of the CDR3: TGTGCCACCTCGTCCGACAGGAAAAACGAGCAGTACTTC. Its translation is CATSSDRKNEQYF.

The chain uses TRBV27 and TRBJ2-5; 9 nucleotides line up with TRBD2. V was pared by 6 bases and J by 11 bases, with 10 bases of the junction left unmatched. The CDR3 totals 13 residues. Germline CDR1 is MNHEY and CDR2 is SMNVEV (reference sequence). For the CDR3, the DNA is TGTGCCAGCAGGGAAATAGCGGGAGTTGAGCAGTACTTC. It encodes CASREIAGVEQYF.

V usage is TRBV4-1 and J usage is TRBJ2-7; 8 bases map to TRBD1. The germline gives CDR1 MGHRA, CDR2 YSYEKL. The junction had 7 bases not matched to a gene; V was cut back by 1 base and J by 2 bases. This CDR3 is 16 amino acids long. CDR3 protein: CASSQVWAGGPYEQYF. CDR3 nucleotides: TGCGCCAGCAGCCAAGTTTGGGCAGGGGGCCCCTACGAGCAGTACTTC.

The chain couples TRBV7-8 to TRBJ1-1; D might be TRBD1 (5 bases). Trimming cost V 5 bases and J 0 bases, with 13 bases left between them. This CDR3 comprises 15 residues. The germline V gene has CDR1 SGHVS and CDR2 FQNEAQ. The CDR3 loop is CASSPTRQLNTEAFF. DNA for the CDR3: TGTGCCAGCAGCCCAACTCGACAGCTGAACACTGAAGCTTTCTTT.

The rearrangement joins TRBV27 to TRBJ2-3; TRBD1 matches at 8 bases. The CDR3 runs to 15 residues. Germline V gives CDR1 MNHEY, CDR2 SMNVEV (reference sequence). Unmatched junction bases numbered 7, after V lost 2 bases and J lost 6 bases. CDR3 in DNA: TGTGCCAGCAGTTTACGGACAGGGCTGCCTGATACGCAGTATTTT. Translating gives CASSLRTGLPDTQYF.

Note on this clone: Other DNA variants within this sample encode the same CDR3. V usage is TRBV6-1 and J usage is TRBJ1-2, with D tentatively TRBD1 (5 bases). Between the trimmed V and J ends, which lost 6 bases and 4 bases, there was a span of 18 bases. The CDR3 covers 15 residues. Germline V gene lookup returns CDR1 MNHNS and CDR2 SASEGT. This CDR3 is CASSNELGVLYGYTF. Written as DNA, the CDR3 is TGTGCCAGCAGCAACGAGCTAGGGGTCCTCTATGGCTACACCTTC.

The chain has TRBV11-3 and TRBJ2-5, with TRBD2 as a possible D gene (6 bases). Trimming removed 2 bases at V and 0 bases at J, with 16 bases between. CDR3 length equals 17 residues. The V gene's germline CDR1 is SGHNT and CDR2 YENEEA. The CDR3 loop reads CASSLTGRDPYQETQYF. In DNA, the CDR3 is TGTGCCAGCAGCTTAACCGGGCGGGACCCGTACCAAGAGACCCAGTACTTC.

This clone was found a few times. This chain uses TRBV30 with TRBJ1-5; a weak D match, TRBD1 (5 bases). The CDR3 covers 13 residues. Between the trimmed V and J ends, which lost 1 base and 8 bases, there was a span of 12 bases. In germline, CDR1 is GTSNPN, CDR2 SVGIG (reference sequence). In DNA form, the CDR3 reads TGTGCCTGGAGTGAGGGGTATGGGAAGCCCCAGCATTTT. Encoded protein: CAWSEGYGKPQHF.

This clone was picked up a small number of times. The chain recombines TRBV10-3 with TRBJ1-1, with 7 nucleotides matching TRBD1. Germline CDR1 reads ENHRY; CDR2 reads SYGVKD. V shed 6 bases and J 1 base; nucleotides not matched to a gene: 5. The CDR3 loop spans 14 amino acids. CDR3 sequence: CAISRQGGNTEAFF. The CDR3 DNA follows: TGTGCCATCAGCCGACAGGGAGGGAACACTGAAGCTTTCTTT.

V usage is TRBV9 and J usage is TRBJ1-2; maybe TRBD1 (5 bases). Trimming stripped 4 bases from V and 4 bases from J, with 17 bases between. Germline V CDR1 and CDR2: SGDLS, YYNGEE. The CDR3 has 15 amino acids. The CDR3 is CASSPKQVPLYGYTF. CDR3 in DNA: TGTGCCAGCAGCCCTAAACAGGTGCCACTCTATGGCTACACCTTC.

The chain is built from TRBV6-6 and TRBJ1-1; D not certain. V was pared by 6 bases and J by 0 bases, with 8 bases between. There are 13 residues in the CDR3. Germline lookup yields CDR1 MNHNY and CDR2 SVGAGI (reference sequence). In DNA, the CDR3 is TGTGCCAGCAGCCCGAGGGTGAACACTGAAGCTTTCTTT. This translates into CASSPRVNTEAFF.

As to this clone: One junction end does not reproduce the germline sequence, and a read error may be involved. The chain is built from TRBV5-1 and TRBJ2-3, with 12 bases that match TRBD2. Looked up from germline, CDR1 is SGHRS and CDR2 is YFSETQ. The CDR3 covers 16 residues. The CDR3 DNA reads TGCGCCAGCAGCGCGACTAGCGGGGGAAGCACAGATACACAGTATTTT. It codes for CASSATSGGSTDTQYF.